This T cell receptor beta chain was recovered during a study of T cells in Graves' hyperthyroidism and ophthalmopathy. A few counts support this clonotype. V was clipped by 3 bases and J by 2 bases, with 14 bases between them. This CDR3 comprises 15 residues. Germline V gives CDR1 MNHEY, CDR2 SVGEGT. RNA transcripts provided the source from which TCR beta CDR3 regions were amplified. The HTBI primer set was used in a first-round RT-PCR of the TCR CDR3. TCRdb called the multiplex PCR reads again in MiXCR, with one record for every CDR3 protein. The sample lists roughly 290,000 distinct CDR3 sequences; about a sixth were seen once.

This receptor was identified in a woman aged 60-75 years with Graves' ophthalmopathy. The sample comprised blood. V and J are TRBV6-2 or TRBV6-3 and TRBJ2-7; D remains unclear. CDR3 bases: TGTGCCAGCAGTTATTCGCTCGAGTGGGCCTACGAGCAGTACTTC. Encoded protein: CASSYSLEWAYEQYF.